This T cell receptor (beta chain) appears in the sequencing data of a study of T cells in tuberculosis. After thawing and overnight rest, PBMC were stained with GMM-loaded CD1B tetramer, viability dye and anti-CD3 for sorting. The CD1B tetramers carried C32 glucose monomycolate purified from Rhodococcus equi. The data were produced by immunoSEQ multiplex PCR, yet TCRdb's version contains in-frame clones alone and is incomplete. The sample lists around 60,000 clones; about four fifths were seen once. The CDR3 length is 15 residues. Germline lookup yields CDR1 LGHNA and CDR2 YSLEER. The germline V and J ends were trimmed by 0 bases and 4 bases, with 12 bases remaining between them.

The V gene is TRBV4-3, the J gene TRBJ1-2; D gene ambiguous. This sequence was found in an adult woman with latent tuberculosis. Specimen: CD1b-GMM tetramer-negative cells sorted from PBMCs. CDR3 amino acids: CASSQDFQATYGYTF. CDR3 in DNA: TGCGCCAGCAGCCAAGATTTTCAGGCCACCTATGGCTACACCTTC.